The 24 T cell receptor beta chains below were found in one sample sequenced in a study of vaccination effects on CD4 cells after COVID-19. No antigens are known for them. With about 9 days of culture completed, CD4+ T cells were isolated. Participants were vaccinated with two doses of either the BNT162b2 or mRNA-1273 vaccine. Only in-frame clones appear in the TCRdb table, and some are missing; sequencing was by immunoSEQ multiplex PCR. The sample yields tens of thousands of clones, around 73% seen once. Specimen: CD4+ T cells from PBMCs cultured without peptide, collected after COVID-19 vaccination. The receptors derive from a human donor who received a COVID-19 vaccine.

The chain is built from TRBV6-5 and TRBJ1-2, with D tentatively TRBD1 (5 bases). V lost 6 bases and J lost 8, with 10 bases in between. This CDR3 has 11 residues. Germline CDR1 and CDR2: MNHEY and SVGAGI. CDR3 amino acids: CASSHRNGYTF. CDR3 DNA: TGTGCCAGCAGCCACAGGAACGGCTACACCTTC.

The V and J genes are TRBV19 and TRBJ2-1, with TRBD1 identical over 7 bases. This CDR3 comprises 16 residues. The germline CDR1 and CDR2 sequences are LNHDA and SQIVND (reference sequence). V lost 4 bases to trimming and J lost 0 bases; unmatched junction nucleotides: 6. The CDR3 is CASSKTGSSSYNEQFF. In nucleotides, the CDR3 is TGTGCCAGTAGTAAGACAGGGTCGAGCTCCTACAATGAGCAGTTCTTC.

This clone was recorded a few times. This chain uses TRBV27 with TRBJ2-2, with TRBD1 as a possible D gene (7 bases). This CDR3 is built from 18 residues. Germline V gene sequence: CDR1 MNHEY, CDR2 SMNVEV (reference sequence). V gave up 7 bases and J gave up 2 bases, with 23 bases separating them. CDR3 protein: CASTRFGAGGLNTGELFF. Here the CDR3 DNA reads TGTGCCAGCACACGATTTGGGGCAGGGGGACTCAACACCGGGGAGCTGTTTTTT.

V usage is TRBV2 and J usage is TRBJ2-3; the D is unclear. The CDR3 contains 13 residues. CDR1 is SNHLY and CDR2 is FYNNEI in the germline V gene. The V gene lost 6 bases and the J gene lost 2 bases, with 9 bases spanning the gap. The CDR3 here is CASRLRVTDTQYF. CDR3 nucleotide sequence: TGTGCCAGCAGGCTAAGGGTCACAGATACGCAGTATTTT.

This clone was recorded once. The chain employs TRBV2 and TRBJ2-2; maybe TRBD2 (5 bases). Trimming removed 4 bases from V and 4 bases from J, with 13 bases in between. This CDR3 is built from 15 residues. CDR1 is SNHLY and CDR2 is FYNNEI in the germline V gene. The CDR3 is CASSAPPAGTGELFF. The DNA for the CDR3 is TGTGCCAGCAGTGCCCCCCCGGCGGGCACCGGGGAGCTGTTTTTT. Together with reference TRBV2 and TRBJ2-2, the CDR3 gives the full variable domain: EPEVTQTPSHQVTQMGQEVILRCVPISNHLYFYWYRQILGQKVEFLVSFYNNEISEKSEIFDDQFSVERPDGSNFTLKIRSTKLEDSAMYFCASSAPPAGTGELFFGEGSRLTVL.

V usage is TRBV6-1 and J usage is TRBJ1-5; TRBD1 is a possible D gene (5 bases). Germline V lookup: CDR1 MNHNS, CDR2 SASEGT. The CDR3 extends over 17 amino acids. Deletions cut 1 base from V and 1 base from J, with 14 bases between. Here the CDR3 DNA reads TGTGCCAGCAGTGAAGTCGGGGGTATCTTAAGCAATCAGCCCCAGCATTTT. This codes for CASSEVGGILSNQPQHF.

The CDR3 reads CASSWGLAGVYGQFF. Written as DNA, the CDR3 is TGTGCCAGCAGTTGGGGACTAGCGGGAGTATATGGGCAGTTCTTC. The chain uses TRBV6-5 and TRBJ2-1; 14 bases align to TRBD2. The CDR3 contains 15 residues. V shed 4 bases and J 12 bases; nucleotides not matched to a gene: 8. The germline V gene has CDR1 MNHEY and CDR2 SVGAGI.

The count of this clone is one. The chain combines TRBV7-9 with TRBJ1-2; tentatively, D is TRBD1 (6 bases). Germline loops: CDR1 SEHNR, CDR2 FQNEAQ (reference sequence). V was cut by 2 bases and J by 6 bases, with 13 bases left in between. The CDR3 has 14 amino acids. As DNA, the CDR3 is TGTGCCAGCAGCTTAACAGGGTCAGTCGATGGCTACACCTTC. This encodes CASSLTGSVDGYTF.

This clone was seen a handful of times. V is TRBV5-5 and J is TRBJ1-2, with TRBD1 matching over 9 bases. Looked up from germline, CDR1 is SGHKS and CDR2 is YYEKEE (reference sequence). The CDR3 has 14 residues. The J segment lost 8 bases and the V segment lost 4 bases, leaving 9 bases of the junction unmatched. CDR3 in amino acids: CASSGGQGREGYTF. The DNA of the CDR3 is TGTGCCAGCAGCGGGGGACAGGGACGAGAGGGCTACACCTTC.

A few counts support this clone. The chain employs TRBV30 and TRBJ1-2; D remains ambiguous. The germline V and J ends were trimmed by 2 bases and 4 bases, with 5 bases remaining between them. Germline V gene lookup returns CDR1 GTSNPN and CDR2 SVGIG (reference sequence). This CDR3 contains 11 residues. CDR3 region: CAWSLGYGYTF. The CDR3 DNA is TGTGCCTGGAGTCTTGGCTATGGCTACACCTTC. The full variable domain, in which reference TRBV30 and TRBJ1-2 provide the parts outside the CDR3, is SQTIHQWPATLVQPVGSPLSLECTVEGTSNPNLYWYRQAAGRGLQLLFYSVGIGQISSEVPQNLSASRPQDRQFILSSKKLLLSDSGFYLCAWSLGYGYTFGSGTRLTVV.

This rearrangement joins TRBV7-2 to TRBJ1-3, with D uncertain. Trimming cost V 3 bases and J 4 bases, with 4 bases left between them. The CDR3 is 12 residues long. Germline-derived CDR1 and CDR2 are SGHTA and FQGNSA. CDR3 DNA: TGTGCCAGCAGCTTGAGAGGAAACACCATATATTTT. Translation: CASSLRGNTIYF. Full variable domain (missing parts from reference TRBV7-2 and TRBJ1-3): GAGVSQSPSNKVTEKGKDVELRCDPISGHTALYWYRQSLGQGLEFLIYFQGNSAPDKSGLPSDRFSAERTGGSVSTLTIQRTQQEDSAVYLCASSLRGNTIYFGEGSWLTVV.

This clone came up a few times. This chain connects TRBV30 to TRBJ1-3, with D perhaps TRBD1 (5 bases). This CDR3 has 14 amino acids. The V end was cut by 0 bases, the J end by 3 bases, with 9 bases between. The germline CDR1 and CDR2 sequences are GTSNPN and SVGIG (reference sequence). The chain's CDR3 is CAWSVRTFGNTIYF. The CDR3 nucleotides are TGTGCCTGGAGTGTACGGACATTTGGAAACACCATATATTTT.

J is TRBJ2-1 and V is TRBV28; a possible D gene is TRBD2 (6 bases). This CDR3 contains 13 residues. Germline CDR1 is MDHEN and CDR2 is SYDVKM. V was clipped by 7 bases and J by 9 bases, with 16 bases between them. DNA of the CDR3: TGTGCCAGCACCAAACCCGGGAGTTTTGAGCAGTTCTTC. It codes for CASTKPGSFEQFF.

The rearrangement uses TRBV28 and TRBJ2-3, with 7 bases aligning to TRBD1. The CDR3 totals 15 residues. V gave up 6 bases and J gave up 3 bases; unmatched junction bases: 9. CDR1 is MDHEN and CDR2 is SYDVKM in the germline V gene. Here the CDR3 reads CASSPPDRLTDTQYF. CDR3 bases: TGTGCCAGCAGCCCACCGGACAGGCTGACAGATACGCAGTATTTT. Full variable domain (rest looked up from reference TRBV28 and TRBJ2-3): DVKVTQSSRYLVKRTGEKVFLECVQDMDHENMFWYRQDPGLGLRLIYFSYDVKMKEKGDIPEGYSVSREKKERFSLILESASTNQTSMYLCASSPPDRLTDTQYFGPGTRLTVL.

The chain joins TRBV6-5 to TRBJ2-7; D gene uncertain. The CDR3 covers 13 residues. In germline, CDR1 is MNHEY, CDR2 SVGAGI. The ends were cut back, 7 bases at V and 3 bases at J, with 13 bases in the middle. The CDR3 sequence: CASKTSWYYEQYF. The CDR3 nucleotides are TGTGCCAGCAAAACCTCCTGGTACTACGAGCAGTACTTC.

J is TRBJ1-2 and V is TRBV19; 8 bases are a match to TRBD1. V shed 2 bases and J 5 bases; nucleotides not matched to a gene: 13. The CDR3 is 17 residues long. The germline gives CDR1 LNHDA, CDR2 SQIVND (reference sequence). The CDR3 DNA is TGTGCCAGTAGTATAATATCGACAGGGGAATCCCGGTATGGCTACACCTTC. Its translation: CASSIISTGESRYGYTF.

The chain couples TRBV7-2 to TRBJ2-3, with 8 nucleotides matching TRBD2. J was trimmed by 2 bases and V by 5 bases; bases with no gene match: 9. This CDR3 has 16 residues. CDR1 is SGHTA and CDR2 is FQGNSA in the germline V gene. For the CDR3, the DNA is TGTGCCAGCAGCCCCCGGACTAGCAGACTCACAGATACGCAGTATTTT. Its translation is CASSPRTSRLTDTQYF.

This chain uses TRBV18 with TRBJ2-3; tentative D call: TRBD2 (6 bases). Trimming cost V 8 bases and J 0 bases, with 15 bases left between them. The CDR3 length is 15 residues. Germline V lookup: CDR1 KGHSH, CDR2 LQKENI. CDR3 in DNA: TGTGCCAGCCAATTTAGCGGCTCTAGCACAGATACGCAGTATTTT. This sequence encodes CASQFSGSSTDTQYF.

This chain connects TRBV5-6 to TRBJ2-1; either TRBD1 or TRBD2 may fit D (7 bases each). V was cut by 4 bases and J by 9 bases, with 26 bases left in between. CDR1 and CDR2 (germline): SGHDT, YYEEEE. The CDR3 extends over 17 amino acids. The DNA of the CDR3 is TGTGCCAGCAGCCCCCAGGGGGAGGGGGGATTAGTAGGTGAGCAGTTCTTC. Translation gives CASSPQGEGGLVGEQFF.

This clone has only a few counts. This chain uses TRBV10-3 with TRBJ2-1, with 10 positions matching TRBD2. Germline trimming cut 4 bases from V and 7 bases from J; bases unmatched to any gene: 4. The germline CDR1 and CDR2 sequences are ENHRY and SYGVKD. The CDR3 loop spans 14 amino acids. CDR3 amino acids: CAISVTSGSNEQFF. CDR3 DNA: TGTGCCATCAGTGTGACTAGCGGGTCTAATGAGCAGTTCTTC.

This chain connects TRBV20-1 to TRBJ2-3; D may correspond to TRBD1 or TRBD2 (5 bases each). The V gene's germline CDR1 is DFQATT and CDR2 SNEGSKA (reference sequence). V shed 5 bases and J shed 8 bases, with 11 bases lying between them. The CDR3 runs to 11 residues. The CDR3 coding sequence is TGCAGTGCTTTTGCGAGGGGTACGCAGTATTTT. The encoded protein is CSAFARGTQYF.

The genes are TRBV5-1 and TRBJ1-2, with 7 bases identical to TRBD1. V shed 1 base and J 6 bases; nucleotides not matched to a gene: 6. Germline CDR1 and CDR2: SGHRS and YFSETQ. The CDR3 is 14 residues long. The CDR3 sequence is CASSLTGEFDGYTF. CDR3 coding DNA: TGCGCCAGCAGCTTGACAGGGGAATTCGATGGCTACACCTTC.

This clone appeared a few times. The gene calls are TRBV20-1 and TRBJ2-7, with D hard to call. With 3 bases removed from V and 3 bases from J, the gap between germline ends came to 6 bases. The CDR3 consists of 11 residues. Per germline, CDR1 DFQATT and CDR2 SNEGSKA (reference sequence). CDR3 in DNA: TGCAGTGCTAGGGACCTCTACGAGCAGTACTTC. Protein: CSARDLYEQYF.

This clone was detected only once. The genes are TRBV28 and TRBJ2-5; 9 bases are shared with TRBD2. The CDR3 length is 16 residues. Germline CDR1 and CDR2: MDHEN and SYDVKM. The V gene end was trimmed by 3 bases and the J gene end by 2 bases; junction bases not matched to a gene: 7. DNA for the CDR3: TGTGCCAGCAGTTTGGCTAGCGGGGACCTTCAAGAGACCCAGTACTTC. This sequence encodes CASSLASGDLQETQYF.